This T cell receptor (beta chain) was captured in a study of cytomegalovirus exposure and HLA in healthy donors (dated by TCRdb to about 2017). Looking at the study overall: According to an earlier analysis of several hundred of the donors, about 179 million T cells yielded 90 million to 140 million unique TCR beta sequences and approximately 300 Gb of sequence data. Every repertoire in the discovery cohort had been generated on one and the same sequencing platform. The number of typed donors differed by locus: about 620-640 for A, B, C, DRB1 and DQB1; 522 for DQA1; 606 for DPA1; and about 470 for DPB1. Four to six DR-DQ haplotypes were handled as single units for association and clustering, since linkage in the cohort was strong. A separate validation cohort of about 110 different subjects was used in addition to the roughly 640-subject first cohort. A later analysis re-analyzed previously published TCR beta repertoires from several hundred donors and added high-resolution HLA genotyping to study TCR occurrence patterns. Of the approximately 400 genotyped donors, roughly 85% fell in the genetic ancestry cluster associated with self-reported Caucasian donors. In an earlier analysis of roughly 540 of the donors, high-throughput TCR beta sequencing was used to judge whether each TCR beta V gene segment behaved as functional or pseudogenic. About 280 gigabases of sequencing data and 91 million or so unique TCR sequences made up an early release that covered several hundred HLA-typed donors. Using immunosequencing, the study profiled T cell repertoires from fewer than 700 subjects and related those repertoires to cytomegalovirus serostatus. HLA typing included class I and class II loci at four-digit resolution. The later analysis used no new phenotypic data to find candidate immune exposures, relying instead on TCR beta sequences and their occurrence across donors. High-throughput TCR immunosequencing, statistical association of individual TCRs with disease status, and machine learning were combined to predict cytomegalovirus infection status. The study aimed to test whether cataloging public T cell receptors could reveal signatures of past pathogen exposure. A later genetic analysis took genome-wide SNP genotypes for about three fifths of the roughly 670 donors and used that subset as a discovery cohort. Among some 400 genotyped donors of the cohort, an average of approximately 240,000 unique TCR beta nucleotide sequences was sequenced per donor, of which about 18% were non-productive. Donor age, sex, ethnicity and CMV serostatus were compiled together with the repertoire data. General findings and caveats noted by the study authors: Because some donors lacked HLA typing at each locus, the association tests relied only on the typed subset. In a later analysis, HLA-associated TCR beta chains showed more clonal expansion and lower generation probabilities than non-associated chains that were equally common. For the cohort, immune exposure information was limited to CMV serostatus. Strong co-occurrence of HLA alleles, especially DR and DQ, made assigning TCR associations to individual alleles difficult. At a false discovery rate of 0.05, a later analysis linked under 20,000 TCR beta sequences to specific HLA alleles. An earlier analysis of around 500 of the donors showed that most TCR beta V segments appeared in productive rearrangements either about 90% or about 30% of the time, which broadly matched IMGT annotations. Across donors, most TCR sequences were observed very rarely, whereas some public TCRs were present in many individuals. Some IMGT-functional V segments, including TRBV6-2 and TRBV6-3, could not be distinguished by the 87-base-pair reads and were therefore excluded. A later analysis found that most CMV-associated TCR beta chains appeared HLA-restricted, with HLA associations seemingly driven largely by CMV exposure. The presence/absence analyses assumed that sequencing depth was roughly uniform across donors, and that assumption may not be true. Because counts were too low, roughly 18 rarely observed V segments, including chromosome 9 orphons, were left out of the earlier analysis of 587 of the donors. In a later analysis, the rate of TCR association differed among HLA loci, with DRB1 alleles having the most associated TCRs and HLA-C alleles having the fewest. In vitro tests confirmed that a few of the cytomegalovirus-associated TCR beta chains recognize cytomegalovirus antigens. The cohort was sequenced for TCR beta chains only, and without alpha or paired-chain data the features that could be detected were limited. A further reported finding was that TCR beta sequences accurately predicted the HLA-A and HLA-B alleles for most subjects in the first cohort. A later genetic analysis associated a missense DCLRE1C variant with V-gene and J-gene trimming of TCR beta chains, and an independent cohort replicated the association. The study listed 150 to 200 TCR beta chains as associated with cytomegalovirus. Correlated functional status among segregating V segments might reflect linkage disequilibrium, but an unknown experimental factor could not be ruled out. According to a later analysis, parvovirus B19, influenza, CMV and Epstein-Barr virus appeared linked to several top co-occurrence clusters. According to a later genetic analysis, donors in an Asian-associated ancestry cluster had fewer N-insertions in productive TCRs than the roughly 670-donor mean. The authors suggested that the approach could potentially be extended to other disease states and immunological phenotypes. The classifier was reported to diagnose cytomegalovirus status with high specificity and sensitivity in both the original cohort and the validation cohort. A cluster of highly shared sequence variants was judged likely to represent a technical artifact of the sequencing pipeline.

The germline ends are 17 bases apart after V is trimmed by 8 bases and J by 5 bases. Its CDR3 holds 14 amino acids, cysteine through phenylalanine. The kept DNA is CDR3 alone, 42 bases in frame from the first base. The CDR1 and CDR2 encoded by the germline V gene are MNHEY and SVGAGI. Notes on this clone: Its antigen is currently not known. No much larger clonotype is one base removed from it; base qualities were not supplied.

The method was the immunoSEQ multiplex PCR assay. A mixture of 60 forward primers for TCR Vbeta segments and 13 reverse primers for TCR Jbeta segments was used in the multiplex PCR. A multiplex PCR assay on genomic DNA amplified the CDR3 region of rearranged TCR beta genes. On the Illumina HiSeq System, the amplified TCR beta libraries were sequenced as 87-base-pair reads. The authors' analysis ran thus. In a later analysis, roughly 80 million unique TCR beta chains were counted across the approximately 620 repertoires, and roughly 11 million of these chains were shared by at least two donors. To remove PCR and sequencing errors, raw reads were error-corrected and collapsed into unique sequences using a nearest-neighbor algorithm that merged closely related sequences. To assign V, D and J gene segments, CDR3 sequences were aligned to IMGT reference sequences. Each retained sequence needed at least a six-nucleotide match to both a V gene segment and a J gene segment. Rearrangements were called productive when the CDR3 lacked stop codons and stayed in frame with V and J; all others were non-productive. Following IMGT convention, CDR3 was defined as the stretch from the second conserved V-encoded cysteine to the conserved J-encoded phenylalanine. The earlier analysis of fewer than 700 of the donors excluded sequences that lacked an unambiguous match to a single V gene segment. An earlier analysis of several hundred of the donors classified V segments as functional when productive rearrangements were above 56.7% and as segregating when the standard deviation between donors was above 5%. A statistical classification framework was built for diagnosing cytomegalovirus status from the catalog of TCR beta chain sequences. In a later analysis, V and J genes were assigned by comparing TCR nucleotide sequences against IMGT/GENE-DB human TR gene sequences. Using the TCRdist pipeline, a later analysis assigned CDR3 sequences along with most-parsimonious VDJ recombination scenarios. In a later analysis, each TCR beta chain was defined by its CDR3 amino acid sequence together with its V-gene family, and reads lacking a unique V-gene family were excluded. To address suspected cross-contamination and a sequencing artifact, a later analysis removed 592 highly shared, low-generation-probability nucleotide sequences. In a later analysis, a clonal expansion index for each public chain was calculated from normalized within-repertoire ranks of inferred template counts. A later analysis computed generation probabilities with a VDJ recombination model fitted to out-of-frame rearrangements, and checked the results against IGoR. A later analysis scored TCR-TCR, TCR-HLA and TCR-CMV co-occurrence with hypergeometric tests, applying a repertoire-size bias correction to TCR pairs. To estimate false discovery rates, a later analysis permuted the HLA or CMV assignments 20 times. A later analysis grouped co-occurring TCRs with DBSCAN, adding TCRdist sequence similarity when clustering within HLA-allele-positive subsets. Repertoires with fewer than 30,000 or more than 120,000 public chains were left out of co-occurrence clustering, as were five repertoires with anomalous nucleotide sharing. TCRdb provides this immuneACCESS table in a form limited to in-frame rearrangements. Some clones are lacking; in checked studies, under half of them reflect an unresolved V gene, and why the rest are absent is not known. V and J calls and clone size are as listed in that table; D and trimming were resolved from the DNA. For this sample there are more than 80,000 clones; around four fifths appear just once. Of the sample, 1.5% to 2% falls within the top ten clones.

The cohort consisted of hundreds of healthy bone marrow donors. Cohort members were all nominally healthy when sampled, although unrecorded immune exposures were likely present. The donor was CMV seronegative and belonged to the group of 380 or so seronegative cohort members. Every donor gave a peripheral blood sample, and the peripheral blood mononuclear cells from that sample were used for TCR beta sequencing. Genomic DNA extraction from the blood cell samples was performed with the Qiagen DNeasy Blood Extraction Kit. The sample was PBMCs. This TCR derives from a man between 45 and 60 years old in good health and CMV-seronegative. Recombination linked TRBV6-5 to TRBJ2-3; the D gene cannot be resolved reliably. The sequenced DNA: TGTGCCAGCCAAATCACCTACAGTCAAGATACGCAGTATTTT. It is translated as CASQITYSQDTQYF.